Each of the 20 T cell receptor beta chains below was sequenced from the same sample in a study of post-analysis software for immune sequencing data. Study observations and caveats: With TRBV5-6, TRBV5-1 and TRBV20-1 included, about 5 TRBV segments were more frequent in patients than in controls.

Their cognate antigens are unknown. cDNA libraries of TCR beta carried unique molecular identifiers. In TCRdb, the PCR reads were re-called with MiXCR into one record per CDR3 protein. This table has roughly 570,000 distinct CDR3 sequences, less than 40% appearing once. The sample was blood. These receptors were taken from a girl younger than 18 with multiple sclerosis.

This clonotype was recorded a few times. The chain uses TRBV11-2 and TRBJ2-1, with 9 bases identical to TRBD2. Germline V gene sequence: CDR1 SGHAT, CDR2 FQNNGV. Trimming cost V 5 bases and J 3 bases; bases outside gene matches: 8. The CDR3 extends over 16 amino acids. CDR3 protein: CASSPSGVQGYNEQFF. The CDR3, as DNA: TGTGCCAGCAGCCCTAGCGGGGTCCAAGGCTACAATGAGCAGTTCTTC.

This chain joins TRBV5-6 and TRBJ2-3; 9 bases are shared with TRBD2. Germline CDR1 reads SGHDT; CDR2 reads YYEEEE. J lost 2 bases, V lost 2 bases, and 9 bases had no gene match. The CDR3 has 17 amino acids. CDR3 in DNA: TGTGCCAGCAGCTTTGTAGACGCTAGCGGGGACACAGATACGCAGTATTTT. Protein sequence: CASSFVDASGDTDTQYF.

The V call is TRBV7-8, the J call TRBJ2-5, with TRBD2 matching 9 bases. The CDR3 is 15 amino acids. The germline V gene has CDR1 SGHVS and CDR2 FQNEAQ. V lost 5 bases to trimming and J lost 5 bases; unmatched junction nucleotides: 9. CDR3 DNA sequence: TGTGCCAGCAGCGCGGGGACTAGCACTTATGAGACCCAGTACTTC. Translation: CASSAGTSTYETQYF.

The chain recombines TRBV5-1 with TRBJ1-1; D unresolved. CDR3 length equals 14 residues. CDR1 is SGHRS, CDR2 YFSETQ, per germline. Trimming left V 4 bases short and J 7 bases short, with 17 bases between. The CDR3 region is CASSLSGSPGEAFF. CDR3 nucleotides: TGCGCCAGCAGCCTCTCCGGCAGCCCTGGTGAAGCTTTCTTT.

This sequence joins TRBV11-2 and TRBJ1-4; TRBD1 matches at 9 bases. The CDR3 has 18 amino acids. After removal of 1 base from V and 3 bases from J, the junction contained 9 bases not matched to a gene. CDR1 is SGHAT and CDR2 is FQNNGV in the germline V gene. CDR3 sequence reads: CASSLVAQGAPANEKLFF. The CDR3 DNA reads TGTGCCAGCAGCTTAGTTGCACAGGGGGCCCCAGCTAATGAAAAACTGTTTTTT.

This clonotype was detected only a few times. The gene calls are TRBV5-6 and TRBJ1-4; 7 bases are shared with TRBD1. Germline V gene sequence: CDR1 SGHDT, CDR2 YYEEEE. The CDR3 runs 16 residues. Trimming took 2 bases from V and 5 from J; bases not matched to a gene: 9. The CDR3 spells CASSFIQGLPNEKLFF. In nucleotides, the CDR3 is TGTGCCAGCAGCTTTATACAGGGGCTTCCGAATGAAAAACTGTTTTTT.

The chain combines TRBV6-5 with TRBJ2-7; D gene unclear. Trimming cost V 7 bases and J 2 bases, with 12 bases left between them. The CDR3 totals 13 residues. CDR1 MNHEY and CDR2 SVGAGI come from the germline V gene. The CDR3 DNA sequence: TGTGCCAGCATCGATGACAAAACCTACGAGCAGTACTTC. Amino acid sequence: CASIDDKTYEQYF.

The gene calls are TRBV19 and TRBJ2-7, with TRBD2 matching over 11 bases. Looked up from germline, CDR1 is LNHDA and CDR2 is SQIVND (reference sequence). Trimming at V came to 3 bases and at J to 5 bases, leaving 6 bases not matched to a gene. The CDR3 consists of 15 residues. CDR3 sequence reads: CASSISGRDLHEQYF. CDR3 coding DNA: TGTGCCAGTAGTATTAGCGGGAGGGATTTGCACGAGCAGTACTTC.

The rearrangement joins TRBV4-1 to TRBJ2-3, with 8 bases identical to TRBD2. Germline trimming cut 0 bases from V and 6 bases from J; bases unmatched to any gene: 14. CDR1 MGHRA and CDR2 YSYEKL come from the germline V gene. This CDR3 is built from 18 residues. In DNA form, the CDR3 reads TGCGCCAGCAGCCAAGAACGGGAGGGGACCTCCCGGCGGGATACGCAGTATTTT. Protein sequence: CASSQEREGTSRRDTQYF.

The rearrangement uses TRBV3-1 and TRBJ2-7, with 11 nucleotides matching TRBD1. The CDR3 covers 15 residues. V was pared by 2 bases and J by 4 bases, with 4 bases of the junction left unmatched. CDR1 is LGHDT and CDR2 is YNNKEL in the germline V gene (reference sequence). CDR3 amino acids: CASSQRTGGDYEQYF. Here the CDR3 DNA reads TGTGCCAGCAGCCAAAGGACAGGGGGCGATTACGAGCAGTACTTC.

This chain joins TRBV7-2 and TRBJ2-5; 15 bases are shared with TRBD2. Per germline, CDR1 SGHTA and CDR2 FQGNSA. The V and J ends lost 5 bases and 3 bases, in that order; junction bases with no gene match: 13. There are 19 residues in the CDR3. The chain's CDR3 is CASSGTSGGPPTPKETQYF. The DNA of the CDR3 is TGTGCCAGCAGCGGGACTAGCGGGGGGCCGCCGACCCCCAAAGAGACCCAGTACTTC.

The CDR3 loop is CASSSGLSQRGTDTQYF. The CDR3 bases are TGTGCCAGCAGTTCTGGATTAAGTCAGAGAGGCACAGATACGCAGTATTTT. The chain links TRBV27 to TRBJ2-3; D not resolved. V lost 4 bases, J lost 1 base, and 18 bases lay in between. The CDR3 is made up of 17 amino acids. Germline V lookup: CDR1 MNHEY, CDR2 SMNVEV (reference sequence).

This clonotype has a handful of counts. The V call is TRBV6-1, the J call TRBJ2-1; no firm D call. CDR1 and CDR2 from the germline V gene are MNHNS and SASEGT. V dropped 6 bases and J dropped 7 bases, with 10 bases sitting between them. The CDR3 has 12 residues. CDR3 protein: CASRDLGNEQFF. CDR3 in DNA: TGTGCCAGCAGGGACCTAGGTAATGAGCAGTTCTTC.

The rearrangement joins TRBV4-1 to TRBJ1-1, with D unresolved. Germline CDR1 reads MGHRA; CDR2 reads YSYEKL. The germline V and J ends were trimmed by 1 base and 6 bases, with 12 bases remaining between them. The CDR3 covers 14 residues. CDR3 protein: CASSQGVWLAEAFF. The CDR3 bases are TGCGCCAGCAGCCAAGGGGTTTGGTTAGCTGAAGCTTTCTTT.

V usage is TRBV7-9 and J usage is TRBJ2-1, with D perhaps being TRBD1 or TRBD2 (5 bases each). This CDR3 spans 14 amino acids. V gave up 6 bases and J gave up 7 bases, with 16 bases separating them. CDR1 is SEHNR, CDR2 FQNEAQ, per germline (reference sequence). The CDR3 nucleotides read TGTGCCAGCAGTTTTACGGGGCCGCAGAATGAGCAGTTCTTC. Protein sequence: CASSFTGPQNEQFF.

This clonotype was seen more than once but under ten times. The V gene is TRBV11-1, the J gene TRBJ2-1; the match to TRBD1 covers 7 bases. The CDR3 loop spans 13 amino acids. The germline V gene encodes CDR1 SGHAT and CDR2 FQDESV (reference sequence). J was trimmed by 8 bases and V by 5 bases; bases with no gene match: 6. The CDR3 DNA reads as TGTGCCAGCAGCCCCGGGACAGCCGATGAGCAGTTCTTC. Encoded protein: CASSPGTADEQFF.

The chain joins TRBV13 to TRBJ2-5; TRBD2 matches at 8 bases. The J call could be wrong; TRBJ2-7 is a better fit for the DNA end. CDR1 is PRHDT, CDR2 FYEKMQ, per germline (reference sequence). The CDR3 length is 16 residues. CDR3 in amino acids: CASSPLEAGGSYEQYF. CDR3 DNA sequence: TGTGCCAGCAGCCCACTGGAGGCGGGGGGTTCCTACGAGCAGTACTTC.

This clonotype was observed a few times. The rearrangement uses TRBV2 and TRBJ1-2; 8 nucleotides align to TRBD1. The CDR3 loop spans 13 amino acids. Germline CDR1 is SNHLY and CDR2 is FYNNEI. V shed 4 bases, J shed 7 bases, and the junction held 5 bases outside the gene matches. DNA for the CDR3: TGTGCCAGCAGTGGTACAGGGGGGCGTGGCTACACCTTC. Translation: CASSGTGGRGYTF.

This clonotype turned up a few times. V gene TRBV6-2 or TRBV6-3 combines with J gene TRBJ2-1; unclear D gene. Looked up from germline, CDR1 is MNHEY and CDR2 is SVGEGT. This CDR3 has 15 residues. V lost 3 bases, J lost 3 bases, and 12 bases lay in between. DNA of the CDR3: TGTGCCAGCAGTTATCCCGACTCGTACTACAATGAGCAGTTCTTC. Translating it yields CASSYPDSYYNEQFF.

This clonotype was found many times. This chain connects TRBV10-1 to TRBJ2-4; 7 bases map to TRBD2. Germline CDR1 WNHNN, CDR2 SYGVQD (reference sequence). Unmatched junction bases numbered 5, after V lost 5 bases and J lost 7 bases. This CDR3 contains 13 residues. The CDR3 DNA reads as TGCGCCAGCAGTTCCGGACTAGAGAACATTCAGTACTTC. Translating gives CASSSGLENIQYF.